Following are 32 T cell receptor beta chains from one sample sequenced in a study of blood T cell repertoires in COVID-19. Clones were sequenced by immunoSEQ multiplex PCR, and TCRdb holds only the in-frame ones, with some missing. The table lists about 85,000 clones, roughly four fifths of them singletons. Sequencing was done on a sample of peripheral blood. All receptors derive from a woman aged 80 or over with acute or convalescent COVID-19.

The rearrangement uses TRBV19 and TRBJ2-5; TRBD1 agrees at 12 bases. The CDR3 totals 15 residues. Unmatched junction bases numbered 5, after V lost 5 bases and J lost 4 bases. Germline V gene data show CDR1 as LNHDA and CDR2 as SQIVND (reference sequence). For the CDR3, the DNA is TGTGCCAGTAGTTTCGGGACAGGGGGCCGAGAGACCCAGTACTTC. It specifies CASSFGTGGRETQYF.

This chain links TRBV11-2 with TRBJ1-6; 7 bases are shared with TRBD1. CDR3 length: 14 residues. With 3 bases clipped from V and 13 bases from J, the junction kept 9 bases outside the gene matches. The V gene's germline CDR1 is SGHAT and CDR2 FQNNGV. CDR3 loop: CASSLGQQGVPLHF. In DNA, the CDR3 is TGTGCCAGCAGCTTGGGACAGCAAGGGGTGCCCCTCCACTTT. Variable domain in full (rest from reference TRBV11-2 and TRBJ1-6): EAGVAQSPRYKIIEKRQSVAFWCNPISGHATLYWYQQILGQGPKLLIQFQNNGVVDDSQLPKDRFSAERLKGVDSTLKIQPAKLEDSAVYLCASSLGQQGVPLHFGNGTRLTVT.

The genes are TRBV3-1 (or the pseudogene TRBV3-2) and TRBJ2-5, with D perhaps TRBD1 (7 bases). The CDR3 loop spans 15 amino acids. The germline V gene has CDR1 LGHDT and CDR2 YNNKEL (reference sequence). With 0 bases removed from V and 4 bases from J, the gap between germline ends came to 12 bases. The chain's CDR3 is CASSQDPGGGETQYF. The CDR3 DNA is TGTGCCAGCAGCCAAGATCCAGGGGGAGGAGAGACCCAGTACTTC.

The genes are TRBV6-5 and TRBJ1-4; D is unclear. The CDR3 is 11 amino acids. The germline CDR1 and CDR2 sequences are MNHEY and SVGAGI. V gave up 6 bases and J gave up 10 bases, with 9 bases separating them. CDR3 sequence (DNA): TGTGCCAGCAGCCGTTTCGGAAAACTGTTTTTT. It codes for CASSRFGKLFF.

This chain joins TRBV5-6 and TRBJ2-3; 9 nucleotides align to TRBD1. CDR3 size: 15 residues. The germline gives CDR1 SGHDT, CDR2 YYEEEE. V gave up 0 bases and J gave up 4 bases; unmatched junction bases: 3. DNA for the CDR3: TGTGCCAGCAGCTTGGGGGACAGGGCGGCAGATACGCAGTATTTT. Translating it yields CASSLGDRAADTQYF.

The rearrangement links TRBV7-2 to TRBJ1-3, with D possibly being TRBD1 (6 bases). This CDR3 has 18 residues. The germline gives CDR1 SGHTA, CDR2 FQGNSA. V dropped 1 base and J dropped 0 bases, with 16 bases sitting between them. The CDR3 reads CASSLGPPGASSGNTIYF. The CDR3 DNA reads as TGTGCCAGCAGCTTAGGGCCGCCAGGGGCGAGCTCTGGAAACACCATATATTTT.

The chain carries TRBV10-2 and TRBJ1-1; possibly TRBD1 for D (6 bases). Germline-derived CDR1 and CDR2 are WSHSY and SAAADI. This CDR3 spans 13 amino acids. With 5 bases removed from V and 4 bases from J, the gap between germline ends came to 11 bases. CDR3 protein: CASSIQGGTEAFF. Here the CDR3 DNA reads TGCGCCAGCAGTATACAGGGTGGCACTGAAGCTTTCTTT.

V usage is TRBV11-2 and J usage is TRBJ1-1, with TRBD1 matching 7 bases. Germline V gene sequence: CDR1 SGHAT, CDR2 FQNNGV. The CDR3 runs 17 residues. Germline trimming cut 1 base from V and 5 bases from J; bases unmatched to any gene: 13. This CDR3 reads CASSLGLSDRDGTEAFF. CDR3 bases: TGTGCCAGCAGCTTAGGTTTGAGCGACAGGGATGGTACTGAAGCTTTCTTT.

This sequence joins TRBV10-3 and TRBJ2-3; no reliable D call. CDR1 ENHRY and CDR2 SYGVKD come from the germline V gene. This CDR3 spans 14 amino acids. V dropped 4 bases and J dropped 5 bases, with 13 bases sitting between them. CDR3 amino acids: CAISGEAIGDTQYF. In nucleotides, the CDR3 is TGTGCCATCAGTGGTGAAGCGATCGGAGATACGCAGTATTTT.

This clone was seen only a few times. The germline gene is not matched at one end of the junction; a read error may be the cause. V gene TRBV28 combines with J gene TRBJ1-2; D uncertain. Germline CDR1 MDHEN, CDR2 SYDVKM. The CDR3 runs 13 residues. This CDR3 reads CASNLPGTYGYTF. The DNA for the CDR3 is TGTGCCAGCAATTTACCGGGAACCTATGGCTACACCTTC.

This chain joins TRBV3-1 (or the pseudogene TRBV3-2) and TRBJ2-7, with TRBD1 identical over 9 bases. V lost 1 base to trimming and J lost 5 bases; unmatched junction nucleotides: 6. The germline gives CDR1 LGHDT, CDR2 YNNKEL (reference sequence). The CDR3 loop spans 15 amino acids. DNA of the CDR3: TGTGCCAGCAGCCAAGTGTGGACAGGGGAACACGAGCAGTACTTC. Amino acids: CASSQVWTGEHEQYF.

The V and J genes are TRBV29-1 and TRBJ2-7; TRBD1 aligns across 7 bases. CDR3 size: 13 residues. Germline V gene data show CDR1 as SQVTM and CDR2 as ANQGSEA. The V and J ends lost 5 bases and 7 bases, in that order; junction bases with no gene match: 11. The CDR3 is CSVTTGSGGEQYF. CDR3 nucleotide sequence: TGCAGCGTTACGACAGGGTCCGGAGGAGAGCAGTACTTC.

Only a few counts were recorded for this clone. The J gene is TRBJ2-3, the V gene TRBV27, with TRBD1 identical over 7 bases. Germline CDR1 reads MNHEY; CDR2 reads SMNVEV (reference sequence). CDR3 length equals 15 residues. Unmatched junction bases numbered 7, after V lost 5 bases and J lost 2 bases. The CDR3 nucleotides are TGTGCCAGCAGTGCCCTGGGACAGATCACAGATACGCAGTATTTT. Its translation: CASSALGQITDTQYF.

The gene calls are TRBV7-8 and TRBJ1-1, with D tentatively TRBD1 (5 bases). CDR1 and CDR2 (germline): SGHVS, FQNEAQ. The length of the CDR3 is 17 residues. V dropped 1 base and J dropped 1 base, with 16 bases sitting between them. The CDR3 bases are TGTGCCAGCAGCTTAGAGTCCCCAGGGATGGGGAACACTGAAGCTTTCTTT. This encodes CASSLESPGMGNTEAFF.

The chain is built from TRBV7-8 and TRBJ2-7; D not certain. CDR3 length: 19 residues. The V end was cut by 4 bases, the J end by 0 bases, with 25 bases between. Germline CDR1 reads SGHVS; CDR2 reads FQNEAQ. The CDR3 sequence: CASSSVPPLSQRSSYEQYF. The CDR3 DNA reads TGTGCCAGCAGCTCTGTACCCCCCCTCTCTCAGCGAAGCTCCTACGAGCAGTACTTC.

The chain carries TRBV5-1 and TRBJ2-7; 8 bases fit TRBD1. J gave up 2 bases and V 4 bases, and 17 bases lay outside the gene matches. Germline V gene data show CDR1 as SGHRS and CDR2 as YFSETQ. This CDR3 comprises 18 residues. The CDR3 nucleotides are TGCGCCAGCAGCCTAGACAAGATTTCCGGGACAGGCACCTACGAGCAGTACTTC. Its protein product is CASSLDKISGTGTYEQYF.

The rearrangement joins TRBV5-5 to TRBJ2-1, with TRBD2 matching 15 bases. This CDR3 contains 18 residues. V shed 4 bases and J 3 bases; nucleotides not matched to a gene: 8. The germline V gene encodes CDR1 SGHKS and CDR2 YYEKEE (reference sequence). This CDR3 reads CASSGGLAGGLNYNEQFF. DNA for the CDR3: TGTGCCAGCAGCGGAGGACTAGCGGGGGGGCTTAACTACAATGAGCAGTTCTTC.

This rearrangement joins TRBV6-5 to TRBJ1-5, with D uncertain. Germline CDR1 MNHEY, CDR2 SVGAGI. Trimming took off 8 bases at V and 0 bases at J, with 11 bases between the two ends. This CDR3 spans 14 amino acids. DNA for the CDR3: TGTGCCAGCGTAGGCGGAAATAGCAATCAGCCCCAGCATTTT. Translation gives CASVGGNSNQPQHF.

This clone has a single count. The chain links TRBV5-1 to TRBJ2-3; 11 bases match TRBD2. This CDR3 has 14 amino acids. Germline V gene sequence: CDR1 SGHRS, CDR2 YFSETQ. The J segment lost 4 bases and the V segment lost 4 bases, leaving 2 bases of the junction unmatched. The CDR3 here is CASSPLAGADTQYF. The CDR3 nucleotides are TGCGCCAGCAGCCCACTAGCGGGAGCAGATACGCAGTATTTT.

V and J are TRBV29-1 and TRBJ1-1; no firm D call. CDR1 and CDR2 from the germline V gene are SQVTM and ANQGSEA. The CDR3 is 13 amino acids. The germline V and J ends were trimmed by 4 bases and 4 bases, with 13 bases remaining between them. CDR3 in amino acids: CSVAYQIGTEAFF. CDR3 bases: TGCAGCGTTGCCTATCAAATTGGCACTGAAGCTTTCTTT.

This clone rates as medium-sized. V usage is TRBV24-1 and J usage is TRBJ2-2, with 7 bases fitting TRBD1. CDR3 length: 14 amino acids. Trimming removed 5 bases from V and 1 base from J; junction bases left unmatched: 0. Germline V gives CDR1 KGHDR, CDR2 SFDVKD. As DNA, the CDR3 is TGTGCCACCAGTGGGACAGGGAACACCGGGGAGCTGTTTTTT. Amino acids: CATSGTGNTGELFF.

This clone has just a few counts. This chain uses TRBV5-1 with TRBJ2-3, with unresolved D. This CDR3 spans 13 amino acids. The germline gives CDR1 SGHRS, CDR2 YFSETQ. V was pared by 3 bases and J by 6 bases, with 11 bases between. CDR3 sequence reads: CASSSELVDTQYF. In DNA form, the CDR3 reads TGCGCCAGCAGCTCTGAGCTGGTGGATACGCAGTATTTT.

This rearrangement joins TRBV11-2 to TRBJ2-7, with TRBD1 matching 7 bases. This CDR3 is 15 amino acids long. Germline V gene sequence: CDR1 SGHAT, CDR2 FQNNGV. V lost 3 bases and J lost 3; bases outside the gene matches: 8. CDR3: CASSFSDRLGYEQYF. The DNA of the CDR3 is TGTGCCAGCAGCTTTTCGGACAGGTTGGGCTACGAGCAGTACTTC.

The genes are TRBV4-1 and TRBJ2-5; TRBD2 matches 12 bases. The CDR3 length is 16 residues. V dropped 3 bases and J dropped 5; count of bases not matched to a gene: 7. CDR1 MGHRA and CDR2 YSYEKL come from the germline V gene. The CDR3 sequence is CASSQASGGGWETQYF. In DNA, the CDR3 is TGCGCCAGCAGCCAGGCTAGCGGGGGGGGATGGGAGACCCAGTACTTC.

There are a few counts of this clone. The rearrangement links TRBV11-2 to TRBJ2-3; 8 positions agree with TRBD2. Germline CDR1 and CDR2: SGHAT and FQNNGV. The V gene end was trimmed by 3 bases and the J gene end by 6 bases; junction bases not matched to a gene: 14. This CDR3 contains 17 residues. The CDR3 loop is CASSFSRTSRLSDTQYF. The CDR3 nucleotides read TGTGCCAGCAGCTTTTCTCGGACTAGCAGACTCTCGGATACGCAGTATTTT.

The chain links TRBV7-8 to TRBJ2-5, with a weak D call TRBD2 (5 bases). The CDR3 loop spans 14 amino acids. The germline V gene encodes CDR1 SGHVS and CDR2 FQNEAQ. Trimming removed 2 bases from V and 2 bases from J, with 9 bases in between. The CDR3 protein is CASSLNSVQETQYF. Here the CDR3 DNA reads TGTGCCAGCAGCTTAAATAGCGTGCAAGAGACCCAGTACTTC. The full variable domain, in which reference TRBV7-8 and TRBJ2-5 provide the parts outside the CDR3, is GAGVSQSPRYKVAKRGQDVALRCDPISGHVSLFWYQQALGQGPEFLTYFQNEAQLDKSGLPSDRFFAERPEGSVSTLKIQRTQQEDSAVYLCASSLNSVQETQYFGPGTRLLVL.

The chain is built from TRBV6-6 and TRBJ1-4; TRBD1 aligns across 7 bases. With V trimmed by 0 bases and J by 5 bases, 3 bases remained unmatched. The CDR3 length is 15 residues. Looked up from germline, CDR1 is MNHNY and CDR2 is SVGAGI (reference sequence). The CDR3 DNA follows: TGTGCCAGCAGTTACTCGGGACAGATAAATGAAAAACTGTTTTTT. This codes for CASSYSGQINEKLFF.

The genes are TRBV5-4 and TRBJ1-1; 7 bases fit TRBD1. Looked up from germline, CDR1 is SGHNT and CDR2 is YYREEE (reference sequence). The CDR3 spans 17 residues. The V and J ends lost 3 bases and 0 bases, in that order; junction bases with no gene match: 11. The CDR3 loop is CASSSSEGARMNTEAFF. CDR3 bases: TGTGCCAGCAGCTCCAGTGAGGGGGCTCGGATGAACACTGAAGCTTTCTTT.

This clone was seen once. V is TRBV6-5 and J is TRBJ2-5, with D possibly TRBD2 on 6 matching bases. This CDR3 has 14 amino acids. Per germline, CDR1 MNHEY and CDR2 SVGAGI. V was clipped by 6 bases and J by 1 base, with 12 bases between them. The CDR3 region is CASRPGTFQETQYF. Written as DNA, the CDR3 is TGTGCCAGCAGACCCGGGACTTTCCAAGAGACCCAGTACTTC.

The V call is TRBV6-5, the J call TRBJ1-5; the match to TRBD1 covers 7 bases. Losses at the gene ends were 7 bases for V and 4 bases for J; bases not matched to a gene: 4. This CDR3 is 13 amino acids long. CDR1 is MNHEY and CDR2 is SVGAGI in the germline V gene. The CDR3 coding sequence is TGTGCCAGCAATAACAGGGGAAATCAGCCCCAGCATTTT. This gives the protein CASNNRGNQPQHF.

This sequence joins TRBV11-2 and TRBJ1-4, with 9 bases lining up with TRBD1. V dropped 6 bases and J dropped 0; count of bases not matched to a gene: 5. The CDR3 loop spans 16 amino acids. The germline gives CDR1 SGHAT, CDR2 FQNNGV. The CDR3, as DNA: TGTGCCAGCAGGAGCGGACAGGGGCCAACTAATGAAAAACTGTTTTTT. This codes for CASRSGQGPTNEKLFF. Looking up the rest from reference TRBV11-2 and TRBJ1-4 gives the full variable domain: EAGVAQSPRYKIIEKRQSVAFWCNPISGHATLYWYQQILGQGPKLLIQFQNNGVVDDSQLPKDRFSAERLKGVDSTLKIQPAKLEDSAVYLCASRSGQGPTNEKLFFGSGTQLSVL.

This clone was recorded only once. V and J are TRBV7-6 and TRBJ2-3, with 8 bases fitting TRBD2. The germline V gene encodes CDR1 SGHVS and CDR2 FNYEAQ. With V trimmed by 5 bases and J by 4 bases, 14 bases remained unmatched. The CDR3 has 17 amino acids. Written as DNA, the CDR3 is TGTGCCAGCAGCCCGCCGGGACTAGTTTCTTCGCCAGATACGCAGTATTTT. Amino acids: CASSPPGLVSSPDTQYF. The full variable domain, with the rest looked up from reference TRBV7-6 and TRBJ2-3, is GAGVSQSPRYKVTKRGQDVALRCDPISGHVSLYWYRQALGQGPEFLTYFNYEAQQDKSGLPNDRFSAERPEGSISTLTIQRTEQRDSAMYRCASSPPGLVSSPDTQYFGPGTRLTVL.